The clone carrying this T cell receptor (beta chain) was counted only a few times. This specimen comes from a study of T cell changes during pregnancy in multiple sclerosis. Data came from immunoSEQ multiplex PCR; TCRdb stores just in-frame clones and leaves some out. The sample lists around 10,000 clones; approximately 90% were seen once. From germline, CDR1 is MRHNA and CDR2 SNTAGT. The CDR3 runs to 16 residues. With V trimmed by 0 bases and J by 2 bases, 1 base remained unmatched. This TCR derives from a female donor in good health, enrolled as a control in a pregnancy study. The chain joins TRBV6-4 to TRBJ2-3; 11 positions match TRBD2. The material sequenced was CD8+ T cells from peripheral blood mononuclear cells, taken in the first trimester of pregnancy. CDR3 bases: TGTGCCAGCAGTGACTCTAGCGGGGGGGCCACAGATACGCAGTATTTT. It yields the protein CASSDSSGGATDTQYF.